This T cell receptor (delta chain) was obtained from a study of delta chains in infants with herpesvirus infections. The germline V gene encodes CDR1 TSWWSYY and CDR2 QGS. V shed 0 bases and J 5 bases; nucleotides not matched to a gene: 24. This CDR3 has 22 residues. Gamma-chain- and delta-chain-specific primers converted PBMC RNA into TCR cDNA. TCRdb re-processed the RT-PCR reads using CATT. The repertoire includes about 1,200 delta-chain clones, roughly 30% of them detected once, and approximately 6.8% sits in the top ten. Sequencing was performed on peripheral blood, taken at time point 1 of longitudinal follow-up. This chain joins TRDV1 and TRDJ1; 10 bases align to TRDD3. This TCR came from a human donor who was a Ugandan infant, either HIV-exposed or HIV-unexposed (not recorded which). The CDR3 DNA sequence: TGTGCTCTTGGGGAACTGACCCTTCACATACTTGGGATGGGGGATACTTCTGATAAACTCATCTTT. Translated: CALGELTLHILGMGDTSDKLIF.